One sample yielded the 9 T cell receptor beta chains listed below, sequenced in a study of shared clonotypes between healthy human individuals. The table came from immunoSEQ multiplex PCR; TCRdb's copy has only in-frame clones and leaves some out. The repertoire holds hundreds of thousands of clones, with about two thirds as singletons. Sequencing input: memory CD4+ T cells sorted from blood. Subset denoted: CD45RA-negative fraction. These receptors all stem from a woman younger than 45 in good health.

In DNA, the CDR3 is TGTGCCAGCAGTGAACAGGGAAGCTATGGCTACACCTTC. This encodes CASSEQGSYGYTF. This chain uses TRBV6-4 with TRBJ1-2; D may be TRBD1 (6 bases). This CDR3 has 13 residues. V was pared by 3 bases and J by 4 bases, with 9 bases between. Per the germline V gene, CDR1 is MRHNA and CDR2 is SNTAGT.

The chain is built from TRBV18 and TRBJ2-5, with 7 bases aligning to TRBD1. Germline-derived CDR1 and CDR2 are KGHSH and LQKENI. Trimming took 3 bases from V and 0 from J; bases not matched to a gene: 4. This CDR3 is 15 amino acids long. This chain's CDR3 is CASSPNRGDQETQYF. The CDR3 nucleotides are TGTGCCAGCTCACCCAACAGGGGAGACCAAGAGACCCAGTACTTC.

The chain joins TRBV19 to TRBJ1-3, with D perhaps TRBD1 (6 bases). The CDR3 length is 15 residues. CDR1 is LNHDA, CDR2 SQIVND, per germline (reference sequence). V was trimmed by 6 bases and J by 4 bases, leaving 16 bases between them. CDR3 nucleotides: TGTGCCAGTAGCCTCAGGGGCGCGTCCGGAAACACCATATATTTT. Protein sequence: CASSLRGASGNTIYF.

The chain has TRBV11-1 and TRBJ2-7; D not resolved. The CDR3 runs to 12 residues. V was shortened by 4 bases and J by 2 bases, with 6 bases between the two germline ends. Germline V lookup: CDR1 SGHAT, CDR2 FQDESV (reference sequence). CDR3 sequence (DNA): TGTGCCAGCAGCTGGAAGGCCTACGAGCAGTACTTC. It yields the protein CASSWKAYEQYF. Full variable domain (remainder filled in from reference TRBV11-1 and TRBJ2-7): EAEVAQSPRYKITEKSQAVAFWCDPISGHATLYWYRQILGQGPELLVQFQDESVVDDSQLPKDRFSAERLKGVDSTLKIQPAELGDSAMYLCASSWKAYEQYFGPGTRLTVT.

The CDR3 sequence: CASSRGPLETNTGELFF. The DNA of the CDR3 is TGTGCCAGCAGCAGAGGGCCGCTAGAAACGAACACCGGGGAGCTGTTTTTT. This chain links TRBV7-3 with TRBJ2-2, with TRBD2 as a possible D gene (5 bases). This CDR3 has 17 residues. Germline CDR1 and CDR2: SGHTA and FQGTGA. Trimming removed 5 bases from V and 0 bases from J, with 16 bases in between.

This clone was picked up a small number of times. The CDR3 loop is CASSQGDRGTDTQYF. The DNA for the CDR3 is TGTGCCAGCAGCCAGGGGGACAGGGGCACAGATACGCAGTATTTT. This chain connects TRBV28 to TRBJ2-3; 9 nucleotides align to TRBD1. V dropped 6 bases and J dropped 1; count of bases not matched to a gene: 5. The CDR3 is 15 residues long. Germline V gives CDR1 MDHEN, CDR2 SYDVKM.

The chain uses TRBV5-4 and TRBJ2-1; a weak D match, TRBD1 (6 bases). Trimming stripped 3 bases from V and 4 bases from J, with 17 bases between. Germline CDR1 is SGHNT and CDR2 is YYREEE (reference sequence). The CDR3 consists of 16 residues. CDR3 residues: CASSSRRGNLYNEQFF. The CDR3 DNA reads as TGTGCCAGCAGCTCCCGAAGGGGGAATCTTTACAATGAGCAGTTCTTC.

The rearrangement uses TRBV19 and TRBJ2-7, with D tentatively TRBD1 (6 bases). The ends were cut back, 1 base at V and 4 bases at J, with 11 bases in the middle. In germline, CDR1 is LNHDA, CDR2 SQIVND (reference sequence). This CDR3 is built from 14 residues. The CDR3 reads CASSIGQAPYEQYF. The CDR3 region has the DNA TGTGCCAGTAGTATAGGACAGGCACCGTACGAGCAGTACTTC.

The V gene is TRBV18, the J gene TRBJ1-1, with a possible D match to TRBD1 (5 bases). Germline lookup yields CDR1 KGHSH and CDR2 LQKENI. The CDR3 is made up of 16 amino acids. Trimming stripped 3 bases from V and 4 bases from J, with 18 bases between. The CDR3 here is CASSPTTGPLSTEAFF. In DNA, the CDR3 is TGTGCCAGCTCACCCACCACAGGCCCGTTGAGCACTGAAGCTTTCTTT.